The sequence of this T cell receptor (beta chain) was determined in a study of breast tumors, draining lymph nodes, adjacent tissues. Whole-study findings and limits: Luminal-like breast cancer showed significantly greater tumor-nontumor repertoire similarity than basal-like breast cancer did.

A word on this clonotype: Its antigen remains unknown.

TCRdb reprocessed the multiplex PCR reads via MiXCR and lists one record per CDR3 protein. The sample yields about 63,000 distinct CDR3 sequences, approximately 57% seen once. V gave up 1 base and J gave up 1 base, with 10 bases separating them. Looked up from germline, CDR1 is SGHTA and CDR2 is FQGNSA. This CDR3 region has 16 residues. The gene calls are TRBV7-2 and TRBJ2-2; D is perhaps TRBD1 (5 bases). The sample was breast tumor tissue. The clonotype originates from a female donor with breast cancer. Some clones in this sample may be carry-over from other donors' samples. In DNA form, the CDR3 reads TGTGCCAGCAGCTTAGGGGTAGGGGTGAACACCGGGGAGCTGTTTTTT. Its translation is CASSLGVGVNTGELFF.